The subject of this entry is one T cell receptor (beta chain). This clonotype appeared a few times. It has no known antigen specificity. No quality values exist for individual bases; no much larger clone is one base distant. Taken from the germline V gene, the CDR1 and CDR2 loops are SGHRS and YFSETQ. Its CDR3 holds 16 amino acids, cysteine through phenylalanine. The sequence is cut down to CDR3 DNA, 48 bases in frame from base 1. Trimming takes 0 bases off V and 6 bases off J; junction bases not matched to a gene: 9. This specimen comes from a study of T-cell reconstitution after alpha-beta-depleted transplantation in children (dated by TCRdb to 2016 to 2017). General notes on the study: T-cell immune reconstitution after TCRalphabeta/CD19-depleted allogeneic hematopoietic cell transplantation in children was quantitatively tracked in the study by means of TCR repertoire profiling. Beyond this particular receptor, the publication reports: About two months after transplant, the apparently early recovery of alphabetaT-cell counts reportedly depended on just several hundred clones that had expanded rapidly and came from non-depleted graft cells. In some patients, the high TCRbeta diversity seen at day 60 was put down to recipient T cells and intrathymic progenitors that had survived conditioning. Hyperexpanded clone frequencies declined over subsequent months; after one year, T-cell counts and TCRbeta diversity were mostly attributed to newly produced T cells.

Library generation was performed with PCR. The instrument was an Illumina HiSeq 2500. To normalize quantification of the TCRbeta repertoire, the TCR libraries were built with molecular barcoding that relied on unique molecular identifiers. The public reads were reanalyzed by TCRdb: fastp trimming at Q25, MiXCR alignment, in-frame beta chains only. Entries that share a CDR3 protein sequence are merged under the most common genes and DNA. This sample lists about 900,000 distinct CDR3 sequences; around 30% were detected once. Roughly 28% of the sample rests with the top ten. What the treatment or condition label conveys for this sample: allogeneic hematopoietic cell transplantation with graft depleted of TCRalphabeta T cells and CD19 B cells. Transplant recipients were children who received TCRalphabeta/CD19-depleted allogeneic hematopoietic cell grafts.

In this chain, TRBV5-1 is recombined with TRBJ1-1, and TRBD1 matches 9 of the central bases. The receptor comes from a boy under three years old who had a stem cell transplant for SCID, so the T cells may come from the graft donor. Sequenced here: PBMCs, mostly from graft donor cells, sampled 360 days after TCRalphabeta/CD19-depleted stem cell transplant. The CDR3 is CASSLAGDREVAEAFF. The nucleotides read TGCGCCAGCAGCTTGGCGGGGGACAGGGAGGTAGCTGAAGCTTTCTTT.